What follows are 31 T cell receptor beta chains derived from one specimen sequenced in a study of T cells after posttransplantation cyclophosphamide. Here immunoSEQ multiplex PCR was the method, and the copy in TCRdb shows in-frame clones only, minus some. Listed for the sample are 40,000 to 60,000 clones, none seen a single time. The sequencing input was PBMCs. The receptors here all came from a middle-aged man in good health, CMV-negative, and a related stem cell transplant donor.

This clone came up many times. This chain links TRBV29-1 with TRBJ2-2, with 9 bases lining up with TRBD2. V shed 3 bases, J shed 8 bases, and the junction held 10 bases outside the gene matches. The CDR3 has 15 residues. Germline lookup yields CDR1 SQVTM and CDR2 ANQGSEA. CDR3 nucleotide sequence: TGCAGCGTTGATTGGGGCGGGAGGGGCAGGGGGGAGCTGTTTTTT. Protein: CSVDWGGRGRGELFF.

V usage is TRBV9 and J usage is TRBJ2-5; 8 bases line up with TRBD2. V shed 4 bases and J 3 bases; nucleotides not matched to a gene: 8. The CDR3 length is 15 residues. Looked up from germline, CDR1 is SGDLS and CDR2 is YYNGEE. The CDR3 nucleotides are TGTGCCAGCAGCTCCCGACGTAGCGGGAAAGAGACCCAGTACTTC. This codes for CASSSRRSGKETQYF.

The table lists this clone with many counts. The J gene is TRBJ2-7, the V gene TRBV6-5; TRBD1 matches 9 bases. The CDR3 loop spans 15 amino acids. Germline values: CDR1 MNHEY, CDR2 SVGAGI. The J segment lost 4 bases and the V segment lost 5 bases, leaving 9 bases of the junction unmatched. The CDR3 DNA is TGTGCCAGCAGTGGGGGACAGGGCTTCGGATACGAGCAGTACTTC. Residues: CASSGGQGFGYEQYF.

This clone was recorded a few times. The CDR3 DNA follows: TGTGCCAGCAGCACCCCCTGGAGCGGGAGCTTAAACATTCTAAACACAGATACGCAGTATTTT. The encoded protein is CASSTPWSGSLNILNTDTQYF. The V gene is TRBV28, the J gene TRBJ2-3, with TRBD2 identical over 8 bases. V lost 6 bases to trimming and J lost 2 bases; unmatched junction nucleotides: 25. Germline V gene sequence: CDR1 MDHEN, CDR2 SYDVKM. The CDR3 contains 21 residues.

This clone was recorded many times. The chain links TRBV9 to TRBJ2-5; D is possibly TRBD2 (6 bases). CDR3 size: 16 residues. Germline loops: CDR1 SGDLS, CDR2 YYNGEE. The V end lost 2 bases, the J end lost 7 bases, and 21 bases lay between the germline ends. Here the CDR3 reads CASSVGAGSPSGTQYF. CDR3 nucleotides: TGTGCCAGCAGCGTCGGGGCGGGGTCCCCCTCGGGGACCCAGTACTTC.

This clone was seen a few times. The chain links TRBV5-6 to TRBJ1-6; D gene uncertain. The CDR3 is 17 amino acids. CDR1 is SGHDT, CDR2 YYEEEE, per germline. The V gene lost 0 bases and the J gene lost 0 bases, with 10 bases spanning the gap. CDR3 sequence reads: CASSLVGGSSYNSPLHF. The CDR3 DNA is TGTGCCAGCAGCTTGGTTGGCGGGAGCTCCTATAATTCACCCCTCCACTTT.

This clone was picked up a small number of times. One base away lies a much larger clone, so this may be a sequencing read error. The chain employs TRBV9 and TRBJ2-1, with D perhaps TRBD1 (6 bases). The CDR3 runs 15 residues. CDR1 and CDR2 from the germline V gene are SGDLS and YYNGEE. CDR3 sequence: CASSSRGSSCNEQFF. CDR3 in DNA: TGTGCCAGCAGCTCTAGGGGGTCCTCCTGCAATGAGCAGTTCTTC.

In its sample, this clone was seen many times. This chain connects TRBV6-6 to TRBJ2-5, with TRBD1 matching 7 bases. The CDR3 has 16 residues. Germline V CDR1 and CDR2: MNHNY, SVGAGI (reference sequence). The V gene end was trimmed by 2 bases and the J gene end by 1 base; junction bases not matched to a gene: 7. CDR3 nucleotides: TGTGCCAGCAGTTACGCCCCAGCAGGGGGCCAAGAGACCCAGTACTTC. Translating it yields CASSYAPAGGQETQYF.

This clone was seen repeatedly, ten times or more. The chain carries TRBV28 and TRBJ2-1; TRBD2 agrees at 7 bases. The germline CDR1 and CDR2 sequences are MDHEN and SYDVKM. With 5 bases clipped from V and 2 bases from J, the junction kept 9 bases outside the gene matches. CDR3 length equals 16 residues. The DNA for the CDR3 is TGTGCCAGCAGTGATCCTTGGGGGGGGACCTACAATGAGCAGTTCTTC. Its translation is CASSDPWGGTYNEQFF.

This clone was seen ten or more times. This chain uses TRBV21-1 with TRBJ2-7; the D call of TRBD2 is as the table states it, not checked on the DNA. TRBV21-1 is described as a pseudogene. The CDR3 loop spans 17 amino acids. The CDR3 region has the DNA TGTGCCAGCAGCAAAAAGGGTCCTCGGCGTCAGCGGGAGGGACAGTACTTC. This translates into CASSKKGPRRQREGQYF.

This clone was counted at least ten times. The J gene is TRBJ1-5, the V gene TRBV27; 7 bases fit TRBD1. Germline values: CDR1 MNHEY, CDR2 SMNVEV (reference sequence). CDR3 length: 16 amino acids. Losses at the gene ends were 8 bases for V and 0 bases for J; bases not matched to a gene: 10. DNA of the CDR3: TGTGCCAGCTCAGACAGGGCGGGATATAGCAATCAGCCCCAGCATTTT. Its protein is CASSDRAGYSNQPQHF.

This clone showed up many times. V is TRBV7-2 and J is TRBJ2-5; 9 positions agree with TRBD1. V lost 3 bases and J lost 2; bases outside the gene matches: 4. The CDR3 has 15 residues. The germline V gene has CDR1 SGHTA and CDR2 FQGNSA. The CDR3 nucleotides are TGTGCCAGCAGCTTCGGGGGACAGGGTCAAGAGACCCAGTACTTC. Translating it yields CASSFGGQGQETQYF. Full variable domain (missing parts from reference TRBV7-2 and TRBJ2-5): GAGVSQSPSNKVTEKGKDVELRCDPISGHTALYWYRQSLGQGLEFLIYFQGNSAPDKSGLPSDRFSAERTGGSVSTLTIQRTQQEDSAVYLCASSFGGQGQETQYFGPGTRLLVL.

This clone was observed many times. The chain links TRBV7-2 to TRBJ1-2; 7 positions match TRBD1. Losses at the gene ends were 3 bases for V and 4 bases for J; bases not matched to a gene: 2. Germline loops: CDR1 SGHTA, CDR2 FQGNSA. This CDR3 spans 13 amino acids. CDR3 coding DNA: TGTGCCAGCAGCTTTTGGGACAGCTATGGCTACACCTTC. Protein product: CASSFWDSYGYTF.

This clone was counted many times. This chain joins TRBV5-5 and TRBJ1-2; 8 positions match TRBD1. V trimming: 3 bases; J trimming: 4 bases; junction bases outside the gene matches: 8. There are 15 residues in the CDR3. Germline CDR1 and CDR2: SGHKS and YYEKEE (reference sequence). This chain's CDR3 is CASSSQGAGSYGYTF. CDR3 nucleotide sequence: TGTGCCAGCAGCTCGCAGGGGGCGGGAAGCTATGGCTACACCTTC.

This clone was seen many times. This rearrangement joins TRBV7-6 to TRBJ2-7; TRBD2 matches 13 bases. The ends lost 5 bases at V and 4 bases at J; junction bases unmatched: 2. This CDR3 is 14 amino acids long. Germline values: CDR1 SGHVS, CDR2 FNYEAQ. The CDR3 reads CASSRTSGRYEQYF. The DNA for the CDR3 is TGTGCCAGCAGCCGGACTAGCGGGAGATACGAGCAGTACTTC.

This clone showed up many times. This chain links TRBV10-3 with TRBJ2-3, with D tentatively TRBD2 (5 bases). The CDR3 runs 15 residues. Germline values: CDR1 ENHRY, CDR2 SYGVKD. Trimming left V 4 bases short and J 1 base short, with 12 bases between. This CDR3 is CAISGPREGTDTQYF. CDR3 bases: TGTGCCATCAGTGGCCCACGGGAAGGCACAGATACGCAGTATTTT.

This clone showed up many times. As DNA, the CDR3 is TGTGCCAGCAGCTCCGGCGAGGGACAAAGCTCCTACGAGCAGTACTTC. Translating gives CASSSGEGQSSYEQYF. V usage is TRBV11-1 and J usage is TRBJ2-7, with D possibly matching TRBD1 (6 bases). CDR1 is SGHAT, CDR2 FQDESV, per germline (reference sequence). Trimming took 4 bases from V and 0 from J, leaving 16 bases between them. The CDR3 sequence is 16 residues long.

Only a few counts were recorded for this clone. V gene TRBV30 combines with J gene TRBJ1-1, with unresolved D. V was shortened by 4 bases and J by 4 bases, with 13 bases between the two germline ends. The CDR3 loop spans 13 amino acids. The germline V gene has CDR1 GTSNPN and CDR2 SVGIG (reference sequence). The chain's CDR3 is CAWTLTLTTEAFF. The CDR3 region has the DNA TGTGCCTGGACCCTGACACTGACCACTGAAGCTTTCTTT.

This clone was counted many times. V and J are TRBV7-8 and TRBJ2-1; 10 positions match TRBD2. Losses at the gene ends were 5 bases for V and 5 bases for J; bases not matched to a gene: 6. Per germline, CDR1 SGHVS and CDR2 FQNEAQ. This CDR3 is 15 amino acids long. The CDR3 DNA reads TGTGCCAGCAGCCCGGGACTAGCGTCTCACAATGAGCAGTTCTTC. Its protein product is CASSPGLASHNEQFF.

This clone was seen ten or more times. The V and J genes are TRBV5-4 and TRBJ1-1; D is uncertain. V was cut by 0 bases and J by 5 bases, with 11 bases left in between. Germline values: CDR1 SGHNT, CDR2 YYREEE (reference sequence). CDR3 size: 14 residues. This CDR3 reads CASSLDTKWTEAFF. CDR3 bases: TGTGCCAGCAGCTTGGACACCAAGTGGACTGAAGCTTTCTTT.

There are many counts of this clone. The V call is TRBV2, the J call TRBJ2-2; D not certain. V gave up 1 base and J gave up 2 bases, with 8 bases separating them. The CDR3 consists of 15 residues. CDR1 and CDR2 from the germline V gene are SNHLY and FYNNEI. The chain's CDR3 is CASSEGLANTGELFF. The CDR3 DNA reads as TGTGCCAGCAGTGAAGGGCTTGCTAACACCGGGGAGCTGTTTTTT.

In this sample, this clone turned up many times. The chain recombines TRBV11-2 with TRBJ1-1, with TRBD1 matching 7 bases. This CDR3 region has 16 residues. Trimming removed 4 bases from V and 1 base from J; junction bases left unmatched: 9. Per germline, CDR1 SGHAT and CDR2 FQNNGV. The CDR3 bases are TGTGCCAGCAGCTCGTCGTACCGGACAGGGAACACTGAAGCTTTCTTT. Its protein product is CASSSSYRTGNTEAFF.

This clone has ten or more counts. This chain connects TRBV30 to TRBJ1-1, with a tentative D call TRBD1 (5 bases). This CDR3 has 13 amino acids. The ends were cut back, 3 bases at V and 0 bases at J, with 8 bases in the middle. Germline CDR1 GTSNPN, CDR2 SVGIG (reference sequence). The CDR3 here is CAWRQEMNTEAFF. In DNA form, the CDR3 reads TGTGCCTGGAGACAGGAGATGAACACTGAAGCTTTCTTT.

This clone was detected many times. The V call is TRBV18, the J call TRBJ2-5, with TRBD1 identical over 7 bases. The trim removed 5 bases at V and 5 bases at J, leaving 5 bases unmatched. CDR1 is KGHSH, CDR2 LQKENI, per germline. The CDR3 loop spans 13 amino acids. The CDR3 loop is CASSSKGQETQYF. The CDR3 nucleotides read TGTGCCAGCTCAAGCAAGGGACAGGAGACCCAGTACTTC. Supplemented by reference TRBV18 and TRBJ2-5, the full variable domain reads NAGVMQNPRHLVRRRGQEARLRCSPMKGHSHVYWYRQLPEEGLKFMVYLQKENIIDESGMPKERFSAEFPKEGPSILRIQQVVRGDSAAYFCASSSKGQETQYFGPGTRLLVL.

This clone has ten or more counts. V usage is TRBV9 and J usage is TRBJ2-7, with D tentatively TRBD2 (6 bases). Trimming left V 2 bases short and J 5 bases short, with 11 bases between. Germline-derived CDR1 and CDR2 are SGDLS and YYNGEE. The CDR3 runs 13 residues. CDR3 amino acids: CASSVSGTNEQYF. The CDR3 DNA sequence: TGTGCCAGCAGCGTTAGCGGCACCAACGAGCAGTACTTC.

This clone was counted many times. V is TRBV7-2 and J is TRBJ2-7; D gene uncertain. Germline V gene data show CDR1 as SGHTA and CDR2 as FQGNSA. The CDR3 sequence is 13 residues long. The V and J ends lost 6 bases and 1 base respectively, with 10 bases between them. CDR3 in amino acids: CASRKSVSYEQYF. For the CDR3, the DNA is TGTGCCAGCAGAAAAAGCGTTTCCTACGAGCAGTACTTC. Supplemented by reference TRBV7-2 and TRBJ2-7, the full variable domain reads GAGVSQSPSNKVTEKGKDVELRCDPISGHTALYWYRQSLGQGLEFLIYFQGNSAPDKSGLPSDRFSAERTGGSVSTLTIQRTQQEDSAVYLCASRKSVSYEQYFGPGTRLTVT.

This clone was recorded at least ten times. The chain uses TRBV20-1 and TRBJ2-5; D gene unclear. Looked up from germline, CDR1 is DFQATT and CDR2 is SNEGSKA (reference sequence). The germline V and J ends were trimmed by 6 bases and 4 bases, with 9 bases remaining between them. The CDR3 loop spans 11 amino acids. Here the CDR3 DNA reads TGCAGTGCCGGTTCCCCAGAGACCCAGTACTTC. Protein sequence: CSAGSPETQYF.

This clone was picked up many times. The V gene is TRBV6-5, the J gene TRBJ1-2; 9 bases fit TRBD1. Trimming removed 3 bases from V and 7 bases from J; junction bases left unmatched: 9. Germline V lookup: CDR1 MNHEY, CDR2 SVGAGI. The CDR3 has 15 amino acids. The CDR3 DNA reads TGTGCCAGCAGTTATGTTGGGACAGGGTGGATTGGCTACACCTTC. It translates to CASSYVGTGWIGYTF.

This clone appeared many times. The chain combines TRBV4-1 with TRBJ1-5; D unresolved. Per germline, CDR1 MGHRA and CDR2 YSYEKL. The CDR3 is 16 residues long. V lost 3 bases and J lost 5, with 17 bases in between. The CDR3 loop is CASSHLSGEVHQPQHF. CDR3 coding DNA: TGCGCCAGCAGCCACCTAAGTGGGGAGGTCCATCAGCCCCAGCATTTT.

Note on this clone: A clone one base away is much larger, so this may be a read error. No conserved phenylalanine or tryptophan is present at the end of the CDR3, so a read error is the likely explanation. The J gene is TRBJ2-7, the V gene TRBV7-9; 11 bases map to TRBD1. With 5 bases clipped from V and 2 bases from J, the junction kept 17 bases outside the gene matches. The CDR3 covers 19 residues. Germline V lookup: CDR1 SEHNR, CDR2 FQNEAQ (reference sequence). The chain's CDR3 is CASSRLRTGGVGVTYEQYL. DNA for the CDR3: TGTGCCAGCAGCCGATTGAGGACAGGGGGCGTAGGGGTAACCTACGAGCAGTACCTC.

The table lists this clone with many counts. The V call is TRBV5-1, the J call TRBJ2-7; TRBD2 matches at 9 bases. V was pared by 2 bases and J by 3 bases, with 6 bases of the junction left unmatched. The CDR3 extends over 15 amino acids. The V gene's germline CDR1 is SGHRS and CDR2 YFSETQ. The CDR3, as DNA: TGCGCCAGCAGCTTTACAAGCGGGAGGCTCTACGAGCAGTACTTC. Encoded protein: CASSFTSGRLYEQYF.